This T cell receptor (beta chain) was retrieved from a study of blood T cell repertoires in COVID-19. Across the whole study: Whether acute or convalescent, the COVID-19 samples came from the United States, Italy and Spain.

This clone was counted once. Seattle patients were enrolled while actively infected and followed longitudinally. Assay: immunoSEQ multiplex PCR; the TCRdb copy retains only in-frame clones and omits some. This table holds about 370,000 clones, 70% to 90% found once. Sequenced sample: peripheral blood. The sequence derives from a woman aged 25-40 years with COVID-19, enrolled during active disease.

CDR3 coding DNA: TGCGCCAGCAGCCGGGTCCGGGACACTGGAAACACCATATATTTT. The encoded protein is CASSRVRDTGNTIYF. The J gene is TRBJ1-3, the V gene TRBV4-3; perhaps TRBD1 as D (6 bases). Germline lookup yields CDR1 LGHNA and CDR2 YSLEER. CDR3 length: 15 residues. Trimming stripped 4 bases from V and 2 bases from J, with 12 bases between.